The clone carrying this T cell receptor beta chain was found once. Participants were placed into cohorts based on the clinical history they reported. Each recovered donor of Cohort 3 presented with two negative PCRs, clearance, or symptom resolution. The data derive from a study of blood T cell repertoires in COVID-19. Study-wide background: Sites across the United States, Italy and Spain contributed samples from acute and convalescent COVID-19.

Authors' processing steps: Estimation of nucleated cell counts relied on the amplification of reference gene primers. Profiled with immunoSEQ multiplex PCR; TCRdb holds only in-frame clones, not every one. Clone size and the V and J calls come from that table; the DNA yielded D and trimming. The sample includes 300,000 to 450,000 clones, 85% to 90% of them seen just once. The CDR3 extends over 23 amino acids. The sequenced sample was PBMCs or T cells enriched from blood (not recorded which). This chain joins TRBV21-1 and TRBJ2-3; the table assigns TRBD2, which was not confirmed against the DNA. TRBV21-1 is a pseudogene locus. The clonotype originates from a man between 18 and 29 years old who had recovered from COVID-19. The CDR3 region has the DNA TGTGCCAGCAGCAACCTCGACCTCCGGACTAGCGGGGGGCTGTTCCCCAGCACAGATACGCAGTATTTT. Its translation: CASSNLDLRTSGGLFPSTDTQYF.